The 22 T cell receptor beta chains given below trace back to one sample, sequenced in a study of T cells in localized non-small cell lung cancer. Sequenced by immunoSEQ multiplex PCR; TCRdb stores in-frame clones only, minus some. The sample has roughly 28,000 clones, 82% seen once. Source: peripheral blood, taken before any cancer treatment. These receptors all stem from a woman aged 35-75 years with stage I lung adenocarcinoma.

The rearrangement links TRBV7-8 to TRBJ1-2; D might be TRBD1 (5 bases). Germline values: CDR1 SGHVS, CDR2 FQNEAQ. CDR3 size: 15 residues. The V end was cut by 5 bases, the J end by 4 bases, with 17 bases between. CDR3 nucleotides: TGTGCCAGCAGCGCAGGAGGGACCGTACTCTATGGCTACACCTTC. Protein sequence: CASSAGGTVLYGYTF.

The genes are TRBV5-1 and TRBJ2-3; 8 nucleotides align to TRBD2. The CDR3 runs 14 residues. The ends lost 7 bases at V and 3 bases at J; junction bases unmatched: 7. The V gene's germline CDR1 is SGHRS and CDR2 YFSETQ. CDR3 region: CASLGGLETDTQYF. The CDR3 DNA sequence: TGCGCCAGCCTGGGGGGACTAGAGACAGATACGCAGTATTTT.

CDR3 DNA sequence: TGTGCCAGCAGCTTAGGGCCGGGGGTACTAGCCAAAAACATTCAGTACTTC. This sequence encodes CASSLGPGVLAKNIQYF. The rearrangement joins TRBV11-3 to TRBJ2-4; TRBD2 might be the D (6 bases). The germline CDR1 and CDR2 sequences are SGHNT and YENEEA. V shed 1 base and J shed 0 bases, with 13 bases lying between them. The CDR3 contains 17 residues.

The rearrangement links TRBV20-1 to TRBJ2-1; D gene ambiguous. CDR1 is DFQATT, CDR2 SNEGSKA, per germline (reference sequence). The CDR3 spans 11 residues. V lost 5 bases to trimming and J lost 7 bases, with 9 bases between them. The CDR3 loop reads CSAGPQNEQFF. As DNA, the CDR3 is TGCAGTGCTGGCCCCCAAAATGAGCAGTTCTTC.

The rearrangement links TRBV7-9 to TRBJ2-1; D might be TRBD1 or TRBD2, each matching 5 bases. Germline lookup yields CDR1 SEHNR and CDR2 FQNEAQ (reference sequence). This CDR3 has 12 amino acids. Trimming cost V 6 bases and J 8 bases, with 11 bases left between them. Here the CDR3 reads CASRKMGDEQFF. CDR3 DNA: TGTGCCAGCAGAAAAATGGGGGATGAGCAGTTCTTC.

The V gene is TRBV5-1, the J gene TRBJ2-1; 10 positions match TRBD2. The V segment lost 4 bases and the J segment 8 bases; nucleotides outside the gene matches: 6. Germline V gene sequence: CDR1 SGHRS, CDR2 YFSETQ. The CDR3 totals 14 residues. This chain's CDR3 is CASSVQSGGDEQFF. CDR3 coding DNA: TGCGCCAGCAGCGTACAAAGCGGGGGGGATGAGCAGTTCTTC. Using reference TRBV5-1 and TRBJ2-1 for the parts outside the CDR3, the full variable domain is KAGVTQTPRYLIKTRGQQVTLSCSPISGHRSVSWYQQTPGQGLQFLFEYFSETQRNKGNFPGRFSGRQFSNSRSEMNVSTLELGDSALYLCASSVQSGGDEQFFGPGTRLTVL.

This chain links TRBV19 with TRBJ1-5; D possibly corresponds to TRBD1 (5 bases). V was clipped by 2 bases and J by 1 base, with 12 bases between them. In germline, CDR1 is LNHDA, CDR2 SQIVND (reference sequence). The CDR3 runs to 16 residues. CDR3 sequence: CASSIIYRTSNQPQHF. DNA for the CDR3: TGTGCCAGTAGTATAATTTACAGGACAAGCAATCAGCCCCAGCATTTT.

V gene TRBV7-2 combines with J gene TRBJ2-5; TRBD2 might be the D (6 bases). This CDR3 has 15 residues. V lost 2 bases and J lost 1, with 11 bases in between. CDR1 and CDR2 from the germline V gene are SGHTA and FQGNSA. The CDR3 is CASSLLPGVQETQYF. For the CDR3, the DNA is TGTGCCAGCAGCTTACTCCCGGGGGTCCAAGAGACCCAGTACTTC.

This chain links TRBV5-4 with TRBJ2-2; D is unresolved. This CDR3 is 16 amino acids long. CDR1 SGHNT and CDR2 YYREEE come from the germline V gene (reference sequence). Trimming shortened V by 1 base and J by 3 bases, and 13 bases separated the two germline ends. CDR3 residues: CASSLQSRGDTGELFF. The CDR3 bases are TGTGCCAGCAGCTTGCAATCACGCGGAGACACCGGGGAGCTGTTTTTT.

The chain joins TRBV19 to TRBJ2-7, with 7 bases lining up with TRBD1. Trimming at V came to 3 bases and at J to 0 bases, leaving 5 bases not matched to a gene. This CDR3 has 15 amino acids. Per germline, CDR1 LNHDA and CDR2 SQIVND (reference sequence). The CDR3 DNA reads TGTGCCAGTAGTATCGTACAGGGGAGCTCCTACGAGCAGTACTTC. The encoded protein is CASSIVQGSSYEQYF.

CDR3 sequence: CASSPGQGDEAFF. CDR3 coding DNA: TGTGCCAGCAGCCCCGGACAGGGAGACGAAGCTTTCTTT. The chain is built from TRBV5-8 and TRBJ1-1; TRBD1 aligns across 8 bases. Trimming removed 4 bases from V and 8 bases from J; junction bases left unmatched: 7. The CDR3 is made up of 13 amino acids. Germline-derived CDR1 and CDR2 are SGHTS and YDEGEE.

In its sample, this clone was seen once. V and J are TRBV11-2 and TRBJ1-1; no definite D call. This CDR3 has 13 residues. CDR1 is SGHAT and CDR2 is FQNNGV in the germline V gene. The V end lost 5 bases, the J end lost 1 base, and 8 bases lay between the germline ends. The CDR3 sequence is CASSGKGNTEAFF. Written as DNA, the CDR3 is TGTGCCAGCAGCGGCAAAGGGAACACTGAAGCTTTCTTT.

The genes are TRBV6-5 and TRBJ1-1, with D perhaps TRBD1 (5 bases). CDR1 MNHEY and CDR2 SVGAGI come from the germline V gene. The CDR3 length is 15 residues. The V end was cut by 6 bases, the J end by 0 bases, with 14 bases between. The CDR3 sequence is CASRFGMGVNTEAFF. The CDR3 DNA reads TGTGCCAGCAGATTCGGGATGGGGGTGAACACTGAAGCTTTCTTT.

V usage is TRBV7-9 and J usage is TRBJ2-1, with D possibly being TRBD2 (5 bases). CDR3 size: 17 residues. The germline V gene has CDR1 SEHNR and CDR2 FQNEAQ (reference sequence). Trimming removed 5 bases at V and 7 bases at J, with 24 bases between. CDR3 region: CASSERVGLGLGNEQFF. The CDR3 DNA reads as TGTGCCAGCAGCGAGAGGGTCGGACTGGGCCTGGGGAATGAGCAGTTCTTC.

The chain recombines TRBV7-9 with TRBJ1-6, with no clear D. With 5 bases removed from V and 8 bases from J, the gap between germline ends came to 13 bases. The germline V gene has CDR1 SEHNR and CDR2 FQNEAQ (reference sequence). The CDR3 consists of 14 residues. The CDR3 reads CASSPRTGDSPLHF. The CDR3 coding sequence is TGTGCCAGCAGCCCCCGGACGGGCGATTCACCCCTCCACTTT.

V usage is TRBV29-1 and J usage is TRBJ2-1; 9 bases line up with TRBD2. This CDR3 is built from 13 residues. CDR1 and CDR2 from the germline V gene are SQVTM and ANQGSEA. Trimming took 4 bases from V and 6 from J; bases not matched to a gene: 4. Written as DNA, the CDR3 is TGCAGCGTTGGGACTAGCGCGGGCAATGAGCAGTTCTTC. Amino acids: CSVGTSAGNEQFF.

The chain uses TRBV7-8 and TRBJ2-5; possibly TRBD1 for D (6 bases). This CDR3 spans 13 amino acids. Germline assignment: CDR1 SGHVS and CDR2 FQNEAQ. Trimming left V 5 bases short and J 4 bases short, with 11 bases between. CDR3 nucleotides: TGTGCCAGCAGCCATGGGGGCGGAGAGACCCAGTACTTC. Translated: CASSHGGGETQYF.

The chain couples TRBV4-3 to TRBJ1-4; possibly TRBD1 for D (5 bases). Germline V CDR1 and CDR2: LGHNA, YSLEER. The V end lost 0 bases, the J end lost 8 bases, and 13 bases lay between the germline ends. This CDR3 spans 15 amino acids. The DNA for the CDR3 is TGCGCCAGCAGCCAAGAGAGGGGTAGAGGGGAAAAACTGTTTTTT. Translation gives CASSQERGRGEKLFF.

This rearrangement joins TRBV7-2 to TRBJ2-1, with TRBD2 matching over 7 bases. The CDR3 has 15 amino acids. After removal of 2 bases from V and 4 bases from J, the junction contained 5 bases not matched to a gene. CDR1 is SGHTA, CDR2 FQGNSA, per germline. CDR3 bases: TGTGCCAGCAGCTTAACCGGGGGAGGGTACAATGAGCAGTTCTTC. This translates into CASSLTGGGYNEQFF.

This clone came up once. The chain combines TRBV29-1 with TRBJ1-2, with 8 bases identical to TRBD1. The CDR3 totals 13 residues. The germline V gene has CDR1 SQVTM and CDR2 ANQGSEA. The junction had 5 bases not matched to a gene; V was cut back by 6 bases and J by 2 bases. The CDR3 loop is CSVVTGGNYGYTF. CDR3 nucleotide sequence: TGCAGCGTGGTAACAGGGGGAAACTATGGCTACACCTTC.

The V and J genes are TRBV5-6 and TRBJ2-5, with 7 positions matching TRBD2. V trimming: 2 bases; J trimming: 5 bases; junction bases outside the gene matches: 3. The germline CDR1 and CDR2 sequences are SGHDT and YYEEEE. The CDR3 extends over 13 amino acids. This CDR3 reads CASSFFGRETQYF. CDR3 DNA sequence: TGTGCCAGCAGCTTTTTCGGGAGGGAGACCCAGTACTTC.

J is TRBJ2-2 and V is TRBV7-3; 14 nucleotides align to TRBD2. The V gene's germline CDR1 is SGHTA and CDR2 FQGTGA. The junction had 2 bases not matched to a gene; V was cut back by 4 bases and J by 4 bases. The CDR3 is made up of 16 amino acids. The CDR3 nucleotides are TGTGCCAGCAGCTCGGGACTAGCGGGGGCCACCGGGGAGCTGTTTTTT. Encoded protein: CASSSGLAGATGELFF.